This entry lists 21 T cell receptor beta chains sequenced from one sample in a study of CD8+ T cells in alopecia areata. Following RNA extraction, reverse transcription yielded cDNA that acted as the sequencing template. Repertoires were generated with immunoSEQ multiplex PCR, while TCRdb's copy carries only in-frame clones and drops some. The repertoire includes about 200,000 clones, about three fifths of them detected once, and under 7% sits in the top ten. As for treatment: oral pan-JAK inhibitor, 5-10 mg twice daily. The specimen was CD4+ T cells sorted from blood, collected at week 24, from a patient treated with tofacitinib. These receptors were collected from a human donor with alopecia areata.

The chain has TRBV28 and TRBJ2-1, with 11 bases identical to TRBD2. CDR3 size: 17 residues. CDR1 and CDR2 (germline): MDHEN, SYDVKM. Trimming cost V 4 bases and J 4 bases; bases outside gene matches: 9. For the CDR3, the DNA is TGTGCCAGCAGTTCCCCTACGGGACTAGCGGAATACAATGAGCAGTTCTTC. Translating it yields CASSSPTGLAEYNEQFF.

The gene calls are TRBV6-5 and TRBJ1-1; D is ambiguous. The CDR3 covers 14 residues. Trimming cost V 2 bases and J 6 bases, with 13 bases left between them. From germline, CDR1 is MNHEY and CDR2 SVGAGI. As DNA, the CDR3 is TGTGCCAGCAGTTACGGAACAGCCGGTGCTGAAGCTTTCTTT. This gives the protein CASSYGTAGAEAFF.

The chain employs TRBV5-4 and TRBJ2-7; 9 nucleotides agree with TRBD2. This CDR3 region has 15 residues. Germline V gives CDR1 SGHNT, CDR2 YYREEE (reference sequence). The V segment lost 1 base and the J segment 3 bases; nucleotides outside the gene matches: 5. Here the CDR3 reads CASSLSSGVDYEQYF. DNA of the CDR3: TGTGCCAGCAGCTTGTCTAGCGGGGTTGACTACGAGCAGTACTTC.

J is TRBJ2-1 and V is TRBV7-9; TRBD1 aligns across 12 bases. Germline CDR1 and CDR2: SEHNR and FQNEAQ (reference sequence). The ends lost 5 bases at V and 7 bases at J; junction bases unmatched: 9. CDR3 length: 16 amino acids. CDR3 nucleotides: TGTGCCAGCAGCCAGAGGGACAGGGGGCAGGTAAATGAGCAGTTCTTC. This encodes CASSQRDRGQVNEQFF.

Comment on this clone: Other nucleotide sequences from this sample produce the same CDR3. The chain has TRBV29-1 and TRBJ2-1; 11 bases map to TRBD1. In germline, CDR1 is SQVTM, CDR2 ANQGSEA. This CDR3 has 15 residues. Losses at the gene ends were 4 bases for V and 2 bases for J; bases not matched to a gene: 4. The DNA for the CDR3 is TGCAGCGTTGGAGGGGGACAGGGGGCCTACAATGAGCAGTTCTTC. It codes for CSVGGGQGAYNEQFF.

CDR3 region: CSAGTGVANYGYTF. In DNA, the CDR3 is TGCAGCGCTGGGACAGGGGTAGCTAACTATGGCTACACCTTC. The chain has TRBV29-1 and TRBJ1-2; 10 bases align to TRBD1. This CDR3 is built from 14 residues. The junction had 5 bases not matched to a gene; V was cut back by 7 bases and J by 0 bases. CDR1 and CDR2 from the germline V gene are SQVTM and ANQGSEA.

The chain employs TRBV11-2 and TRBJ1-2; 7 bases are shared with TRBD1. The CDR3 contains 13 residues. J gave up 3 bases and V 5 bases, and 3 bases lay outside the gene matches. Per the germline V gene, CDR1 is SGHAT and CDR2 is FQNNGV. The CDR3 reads CASSRDRDYGYTF. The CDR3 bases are TGTGCCAGCAGCCGGGACAGAGACTATGGCTACACCTTC.

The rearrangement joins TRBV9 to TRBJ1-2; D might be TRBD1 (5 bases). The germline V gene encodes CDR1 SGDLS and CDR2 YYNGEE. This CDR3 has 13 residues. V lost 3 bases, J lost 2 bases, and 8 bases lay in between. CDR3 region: CASSDRGNYGYTF. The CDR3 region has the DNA TGTGCCAGCAGCGATCGGGGGAACTATGGCTACACCTTC.

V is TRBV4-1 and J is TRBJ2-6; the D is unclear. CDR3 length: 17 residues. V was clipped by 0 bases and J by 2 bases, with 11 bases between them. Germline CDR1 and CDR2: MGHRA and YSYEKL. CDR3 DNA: TGCGCCAGCAGCCAAGATATCTCCGCCGCTGGGGCCAACGTCCTGACTTTC. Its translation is CASSQDISAAGANVLTF.

The DNA of the CDR3 is TGTGCCATCAGTGACCCGAGGAGGGGTACTGAAGCTTTCTTT. This codes for CAISDPRRGTEAFF. The chain links TRBV10-3 to TRBJ1-1, with D possibly being TRBD1 (5 bases). The germline CDR1 and CDR2 sequences are ENHRY and SYGVKD. The CDR3 consists of 14 residues. Trimming took 3 bases from V and 5 from J, leaving 13 bases between them.

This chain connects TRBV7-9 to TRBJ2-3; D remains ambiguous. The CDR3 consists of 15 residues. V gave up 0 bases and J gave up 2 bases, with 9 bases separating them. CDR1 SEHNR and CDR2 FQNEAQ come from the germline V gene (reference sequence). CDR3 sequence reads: CASSLAAGSTDTQYF. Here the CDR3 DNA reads TGTGCCAGCAGCTTAGCGGCCGGGTCCACAGATACGCAGTATTTT.

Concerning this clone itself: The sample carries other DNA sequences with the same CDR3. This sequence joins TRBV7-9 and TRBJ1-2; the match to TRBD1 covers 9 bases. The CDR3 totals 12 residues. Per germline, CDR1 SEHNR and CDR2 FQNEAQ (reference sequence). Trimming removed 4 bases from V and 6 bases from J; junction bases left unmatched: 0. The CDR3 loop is CASSWDRDGYTF. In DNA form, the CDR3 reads TGTGCCAGCAGCTGGGACAGGGATGGCTACACCTTC.

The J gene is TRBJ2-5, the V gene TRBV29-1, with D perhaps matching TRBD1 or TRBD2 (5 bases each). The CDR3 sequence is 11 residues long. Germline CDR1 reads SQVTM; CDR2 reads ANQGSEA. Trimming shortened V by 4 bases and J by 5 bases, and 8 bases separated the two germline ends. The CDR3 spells CSVAGTETQYF. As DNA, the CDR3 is TGCAGCGTTGCAGGGACGGAGACCCAGTACTTC.

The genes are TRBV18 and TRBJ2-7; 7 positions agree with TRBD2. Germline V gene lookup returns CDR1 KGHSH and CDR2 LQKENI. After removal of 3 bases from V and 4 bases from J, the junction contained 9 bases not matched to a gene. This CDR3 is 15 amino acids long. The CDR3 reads CASSPSGPVGYEQYF. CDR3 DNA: TGTGCCAGCTCACCTAGCGGGCCAGTAGGATACGAGCAGTACTTC.

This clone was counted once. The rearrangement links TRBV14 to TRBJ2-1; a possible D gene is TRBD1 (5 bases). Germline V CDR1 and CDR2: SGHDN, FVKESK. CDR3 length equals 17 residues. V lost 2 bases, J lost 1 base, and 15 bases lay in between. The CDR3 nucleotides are TGTGCCAGCAGCCAAATGGTGGTCCGACAGTCCTACAATGAGCAGTTCTTC. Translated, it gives CASSQMVVRQSYNEQFF. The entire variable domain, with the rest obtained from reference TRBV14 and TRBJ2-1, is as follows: EAGVTQFPSHSVIEKGQTVTLRCDPISGHDNLYWYRRVMGKEIKFLLHFVKESKQDESGMPNNRFLAERTGGTYSTLKVQPAELEDSGVYFCASSQMVVRQSYNEQFFGPGTRLTVL.

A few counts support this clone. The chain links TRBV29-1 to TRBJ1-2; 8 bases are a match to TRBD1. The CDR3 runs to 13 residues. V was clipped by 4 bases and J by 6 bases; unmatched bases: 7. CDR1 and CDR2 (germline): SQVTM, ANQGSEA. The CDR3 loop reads CSVVKAGGNGYTF. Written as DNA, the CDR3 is TGCAGCGTTGTGAAGGCAGGGGGCAATGGCTACACCTTC.

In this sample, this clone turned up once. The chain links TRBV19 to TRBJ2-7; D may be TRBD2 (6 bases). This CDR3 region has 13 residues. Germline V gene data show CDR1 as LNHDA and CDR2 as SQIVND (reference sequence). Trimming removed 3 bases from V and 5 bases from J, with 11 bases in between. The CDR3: CASSIGRRDEQYF. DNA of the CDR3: TGTGCCAGTAGTATCGGGAGAAGGGACGAGCAGTACTTC. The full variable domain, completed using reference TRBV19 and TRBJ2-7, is DGGITQSPKYLFRKEGQNVTLSCEQNLNHDAMYWYRQDPGQGLRLIYYSQIVNDFQKGDIAEGYSVSREKKESFPLTVTSAQKNPTAFYLCASSIGRRDEQYFGPGTRLTVT.

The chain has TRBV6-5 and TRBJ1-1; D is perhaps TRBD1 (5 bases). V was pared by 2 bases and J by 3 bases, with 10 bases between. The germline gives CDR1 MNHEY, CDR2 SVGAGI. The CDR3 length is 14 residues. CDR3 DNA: TGTGCCAGCAGTTACGTGGGGGGTGACACTGAAGCTTTCTTT. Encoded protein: CASSYVGGDTEAFF.

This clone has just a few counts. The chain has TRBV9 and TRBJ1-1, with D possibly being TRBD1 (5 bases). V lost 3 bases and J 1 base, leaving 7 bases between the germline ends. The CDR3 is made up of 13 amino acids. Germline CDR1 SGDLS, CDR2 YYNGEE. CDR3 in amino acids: CASSATANTEAFF. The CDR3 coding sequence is TGTGCCAGCAGCGCGACAGCGAACACTGAAGCTTTCTTT.

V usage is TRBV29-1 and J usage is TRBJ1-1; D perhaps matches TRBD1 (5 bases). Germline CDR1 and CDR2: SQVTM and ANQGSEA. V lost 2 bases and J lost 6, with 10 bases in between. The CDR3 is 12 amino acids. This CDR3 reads CSVERQGPEAFF. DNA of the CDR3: TGCAGCGTTGAACGGCAGGGCCCTGAAGCTTTCTTT.

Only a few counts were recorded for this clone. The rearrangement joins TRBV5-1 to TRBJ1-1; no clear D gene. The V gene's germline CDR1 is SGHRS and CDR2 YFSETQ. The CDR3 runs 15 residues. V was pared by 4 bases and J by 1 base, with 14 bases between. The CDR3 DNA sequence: TGCGCCAGCAGCCCGGCGGGTCGGCAGAACACTGAAGCTTTCTTT. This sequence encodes CASSPAGRQNTEAFF.